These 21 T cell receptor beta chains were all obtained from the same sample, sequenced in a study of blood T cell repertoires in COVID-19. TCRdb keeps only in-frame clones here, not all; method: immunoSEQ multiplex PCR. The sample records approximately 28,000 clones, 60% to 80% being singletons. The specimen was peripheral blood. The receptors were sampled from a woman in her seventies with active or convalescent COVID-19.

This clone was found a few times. The CDR3 loop is CASSPSTGRGETQYF. CDR3 coding DNA: TGTGCCAGCAGCCCCTCGACAGGGCGAGGGGAGACCCAGTACTTC. The chain uses TRBV7-8 and TRBJ2-5; TRBD1 matches 7 bases. The germline CDR1 and CDR2 sequences are SGHVS and FQNEAQ. The ends lost 5 bases at V and 5 bases at J; junction bases unmatched: 11. The CDR3 extends over 15 amino acids.

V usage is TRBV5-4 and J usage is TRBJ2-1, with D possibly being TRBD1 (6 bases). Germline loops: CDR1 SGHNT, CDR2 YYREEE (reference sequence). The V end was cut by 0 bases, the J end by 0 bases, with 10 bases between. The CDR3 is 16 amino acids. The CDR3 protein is CASSLEGGSSYNEQFF. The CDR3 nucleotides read TGTGCCAGCAGCTTGGAAGGGGGAAGCTCCTACAATGAGCAGTTCTTC.

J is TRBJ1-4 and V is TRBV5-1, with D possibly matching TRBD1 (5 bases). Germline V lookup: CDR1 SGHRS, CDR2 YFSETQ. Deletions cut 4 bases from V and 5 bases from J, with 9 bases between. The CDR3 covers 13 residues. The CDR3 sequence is CASSTGVNEKLFF. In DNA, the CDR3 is TGCGCCAGCAGCACGGGGGTAAATGAAAAACTGTTTTTT.

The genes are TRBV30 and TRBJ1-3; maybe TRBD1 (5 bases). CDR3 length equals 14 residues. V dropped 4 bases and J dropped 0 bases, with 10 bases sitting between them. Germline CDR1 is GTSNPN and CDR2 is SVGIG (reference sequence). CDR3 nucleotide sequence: TGTGCCTGGAACACAGGTTTCTCTGGAAACACCATATATTTT. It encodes CAWNTGFSGNTIYF.

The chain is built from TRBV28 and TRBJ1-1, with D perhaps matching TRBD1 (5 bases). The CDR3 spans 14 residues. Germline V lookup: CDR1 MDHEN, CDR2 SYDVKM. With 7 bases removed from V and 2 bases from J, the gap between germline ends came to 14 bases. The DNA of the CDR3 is TGTGCCAGCACCACTCCGGGACTCAACACTGAAGCTTTCTTT. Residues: CASTTPGLNTEAFF.

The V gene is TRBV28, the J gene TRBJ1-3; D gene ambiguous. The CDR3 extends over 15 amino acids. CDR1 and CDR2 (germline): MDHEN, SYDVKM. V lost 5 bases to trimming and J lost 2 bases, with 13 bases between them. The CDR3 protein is CASSIQEVAGNTIYF. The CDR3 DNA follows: TGTGCCAGCAGTATCCAGGAAGTGGCTGGAAACACCATATATTTT.

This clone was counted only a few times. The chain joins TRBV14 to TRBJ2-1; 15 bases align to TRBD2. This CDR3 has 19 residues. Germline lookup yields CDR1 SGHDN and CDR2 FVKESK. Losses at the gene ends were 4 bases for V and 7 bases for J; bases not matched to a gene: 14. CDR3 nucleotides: TGTGCCAGCAGCCCATGGGGGACTAGCGGGGGGCCTTCGTGGAATGAGCAGTTCTTC. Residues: CASSPWGTSGGPSWNEQFF.

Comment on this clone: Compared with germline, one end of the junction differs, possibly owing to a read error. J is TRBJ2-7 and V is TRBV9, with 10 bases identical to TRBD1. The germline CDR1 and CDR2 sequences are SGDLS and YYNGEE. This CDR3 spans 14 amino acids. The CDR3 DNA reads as TGTGCCAGCAGCGCACTTTTAGACAGGGGGCGCATCCACTTC. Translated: CASSALLDRGRIHF.

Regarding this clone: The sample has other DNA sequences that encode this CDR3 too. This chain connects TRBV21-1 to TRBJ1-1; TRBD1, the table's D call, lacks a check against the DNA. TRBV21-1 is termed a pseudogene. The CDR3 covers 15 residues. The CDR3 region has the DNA TGTGCCAGCAGCAAGGGGCACGGTTCCCACACTGAAGCTTTCTTT. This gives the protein CASSKGHGSHTEAFF.

The CDR3 nucleotides read TGTGCCAGCAGCTTAGATGGGACTAGCGGGGCCAGGGCCCAGTACTTC. Its translation is CASSLDGTSGARAQYF. This chain links TRBV7-2 with TRBJ2-5, with 13 bases lining up with TRBD2. J gave up 9 bases and V 1 base, and 8 bases lay outside the gene matches. Germline values: CDR1 SGHTA, CDR2 FQGNSA. This CDR3 contains 16 residues.

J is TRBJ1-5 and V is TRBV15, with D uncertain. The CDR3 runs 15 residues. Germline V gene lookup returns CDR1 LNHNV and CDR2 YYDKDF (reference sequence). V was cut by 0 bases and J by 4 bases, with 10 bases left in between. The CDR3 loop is CATSRDRGENQPQHF. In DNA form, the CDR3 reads TGTGCCACCAGCAGAGATCGGGGAGAAAATCAGCCCCAGCATTTT. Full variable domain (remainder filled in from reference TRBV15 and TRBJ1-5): DAMVIQNPRYQVTQFGKPVTLSCSQTLNHNVMYWYQQKSSQAPKLLFHYYDKDFNNEADTPDNFQSRRPNTSFCFLDIRSPGLGDTAMYLCATSRDRGENQPQHFGDGTRLSIL.

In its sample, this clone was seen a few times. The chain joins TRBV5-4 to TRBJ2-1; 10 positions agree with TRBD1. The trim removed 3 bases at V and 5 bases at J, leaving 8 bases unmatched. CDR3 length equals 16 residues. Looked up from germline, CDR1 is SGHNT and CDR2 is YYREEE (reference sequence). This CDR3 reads CASSSNRDRGDNEQFF. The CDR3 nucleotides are TGTGCCAGCAGCTCTAACCGGGACAGGGGCGACAATGAGCAGTTCTTC.

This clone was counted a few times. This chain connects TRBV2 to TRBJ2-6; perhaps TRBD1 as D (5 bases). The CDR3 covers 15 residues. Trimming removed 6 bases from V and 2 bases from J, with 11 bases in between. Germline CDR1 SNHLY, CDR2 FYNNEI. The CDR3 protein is CASRWTTTGANVLTF. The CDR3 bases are TGTGCCAGCAGGTGGACAACCACTGGGGCCAACGTCCTGACTTTC. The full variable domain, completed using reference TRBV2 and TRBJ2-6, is EPEVTQTPSHQVTQMGQEVILRCVPISNHLYFYWYRQILGQKVEFLVSFYNNEISEKSEIFDDQFSVERPDGSNFTLKIRSTKLEDSAMYFCASRWTTTGANVLTFGAGSRLTVL.

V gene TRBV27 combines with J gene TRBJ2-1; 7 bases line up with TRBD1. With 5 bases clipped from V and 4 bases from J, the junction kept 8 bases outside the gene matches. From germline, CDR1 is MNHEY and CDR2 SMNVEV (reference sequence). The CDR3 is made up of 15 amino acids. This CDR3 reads CASSTYRGQYNEQFF. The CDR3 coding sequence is TGTGCCAGCAGTACTTACAGGGGACAGTACAATGAGCAGTTCTTC.

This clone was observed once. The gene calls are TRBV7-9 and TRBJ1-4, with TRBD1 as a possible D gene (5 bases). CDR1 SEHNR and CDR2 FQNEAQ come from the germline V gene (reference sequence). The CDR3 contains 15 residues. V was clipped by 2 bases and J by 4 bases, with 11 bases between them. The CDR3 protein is CASSLSGQGNEKLFF. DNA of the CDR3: TGTGCCAGCAGCTTATCAGGGCAGGGTAATGAAAAACTGTTTTTT. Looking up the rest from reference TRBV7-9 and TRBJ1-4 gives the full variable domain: DTGVSQNPRHKITKRGQNVTFRCDPISEHNRLYWYRQTLGQGPEFLTYFQNEAQLEKSRLLSDRFSAERPKGSFSTLEIQRTEQGDSAMYLCASSLSGQGNEKLFFGSGTQLSVL.

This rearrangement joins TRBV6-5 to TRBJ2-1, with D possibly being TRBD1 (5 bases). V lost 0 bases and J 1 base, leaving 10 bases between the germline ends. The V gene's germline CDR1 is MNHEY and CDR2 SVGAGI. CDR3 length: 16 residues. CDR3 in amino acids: CASSYSGALSYNEQFF. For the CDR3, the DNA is TGTGCCAGCAGTTACTCTGGGGCCCTTTCCTACAATGAGCAGTTCTTC.

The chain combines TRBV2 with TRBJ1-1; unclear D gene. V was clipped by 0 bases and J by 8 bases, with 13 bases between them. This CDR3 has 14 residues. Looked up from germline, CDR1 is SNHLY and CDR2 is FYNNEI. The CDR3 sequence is CASSEARGNLEAFF. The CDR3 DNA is TGTGCCAGCAGTGAAGCGCGAGGGAACTTGGAAGCTTTCTTT.

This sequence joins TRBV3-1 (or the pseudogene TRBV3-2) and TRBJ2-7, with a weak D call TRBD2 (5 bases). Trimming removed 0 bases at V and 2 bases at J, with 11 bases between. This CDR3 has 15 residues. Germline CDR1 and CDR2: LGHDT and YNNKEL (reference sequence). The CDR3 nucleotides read TGTGCCAGCAGCCAAGAGTTAGCGATGGCCTACGAGCAGTACTTC. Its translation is CASSQELAMAYEQYF.

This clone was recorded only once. DNA for the CDR3: TGTGCCAGCAGCGCACCCGGGGTGCCGGACGGGAGGAACCTCTCCTACGAGCAGTACTTC. This gives the protein CASSAPGVPDGRNLSYEQYF. V is TRBV7-6 and J is TRBJ2-7, with 7 bases aligning to TRBD2. The germline gives CDR1 SGHVS, CDR2 FNYEAQ. CDR3 length: 20 residues. V dropped 5 bases and J dropped 0; count of bases not matched to a gene: 22.

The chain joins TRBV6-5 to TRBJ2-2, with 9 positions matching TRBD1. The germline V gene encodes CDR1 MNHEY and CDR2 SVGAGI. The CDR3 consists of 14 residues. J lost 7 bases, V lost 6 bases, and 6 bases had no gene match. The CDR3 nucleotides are TGTGCCAGCAGGCCGGACAGGGGACTCGGGGAGCTGTTTTTT. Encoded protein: CASRPDRGLGELFF.

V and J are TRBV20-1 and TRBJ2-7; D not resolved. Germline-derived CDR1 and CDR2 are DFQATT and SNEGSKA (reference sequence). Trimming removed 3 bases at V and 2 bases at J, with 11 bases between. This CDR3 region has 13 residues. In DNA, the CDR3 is TGCAGTGCTAGTGGGCAGGTGACCTACGAGCAGTACTTC. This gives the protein CSASGQVTYEQYF.